The rows below give T cell receptor beta chains drawn from one sample of a study of CDR3 diversity in severe acne. MiXCR, run by TCRdb on the PCR reads, gives a single entry per CDR3 protein. The top ten clones hold around 10% of a sample with about 90,000 distinct CDR3 sequences, about 50% of them seen once. Input material: blood. These receptor sequences come from a male donor in good health, serving as a control. Both conserved end residues are part of each CDR3. The D gene is left open where the match is weak. The listing skips clone size in some rows; elsewhere it reads once, few, many or a size class.

d_call,clone_size,v_call,j_call,cdr3_nt,cdr3_aa
TRBD1,-,TRBV10-2,TRBJ1-4,TGCGCCAGCAGTGACTACAGACAGGGGGATGAAAAACTGTTTTTT,CASSDYRQGDEKLFF
-,once,TRBV20-1,TRBJ2-7,TGCAGTGCGTATTCGGTAGGAGGGGGCAATGAGCAGTACTTC,CSAYSVGGGNEQYF
TRBD1,many,TRBV25-1,TRBJ1-5,TGTGCCAGCGCCGGGACAGGGAATAGCAATCAGCCCCAGCATTTT,CASAGTGNSNQPQHF
-,-,TRBV7-9,TRBJ1-2,TGTGCCAGCAGCTTCAGGACAAAGGAGGGCTACACCTTC,CASSFRTKEGYTF
TRBD1,-,TRBV12-3/TRBV12-4,TRBJ2-7,TGTGCCAGCAGTTTAAGGGGGCGAGTTTCCGAGCAGTACTTC,CASSLRGRVSEQYF
-,-,TRBV20-1,TRBJ1-1,TGCAGTGCGGGAAACGGTTTCTTT,CSAGNGFF
-,-,TRBV12-3/TRBV12-4,TRBJ2-5,TGTGCCAGCAGTTGGCGAGGAGGGACTGCATATGAGACCCAGTACTTC,CASSWRGGTAYETQYF
-,-,TRBV7-3,TRBJ1-1,TGTGCCAGCAGCTTATTGGGGGGAGGAACTGAAGCTTTCTTT,CASSLLGGGTEAFF
TRBD2,few,TRBV19,TRBJ2-7,TGTGCCAGTAGGGCTAGCGGGAGCTCCTACGAGCAGTACTTC,CASRASGSSYEQYF
-,-,TRBV2,TRBJ2-2,TGTGCCAGCAACAACTACGGGGAGCTGTTTTTT,CASNNYGELFF
-,-,TRBV15,TRBJ2-5,TGTGCCACCAGCAGCTCCCGGACATCCCAAGAGACCCAGTACTTC,CATSSSRTSQETQYF
-,many,TRBV10-1,TRBJ2-7,TGCGCCAGCAGTCGGTCGGGATTCTCCTACGAGCAGTACTTC,CASSRSGFSYEQYF
TRBD2,-,TRBV7-3,TRBJ2-1,TGTGCCAGCGCCGGACTAGCGGGGGGTCCCTACAATGAGCAGTTCTTC,CASAGLAGGPYNEQFF
-,once,TRBV7-9,TRBJ1-2,TGTGCCAGCAGCCAGAGTGGTGGCTACACCTTC,CASSQSGGYTF
-,-,TRBV2,TRBJ2-4,TGTGCCACCGCCGGCTTATGGGAAAACATTCAGTACTTC,CATAGLWENIQYF
-,many,TRBV6-5,TRBJ1-1,TGTGCCAGCAGTAGACAGTTTCCCAGCACTGAAGCTTTCTTT,CASSRQFPSTEAFF
-,-,TRBV19,TRBJ2-7,TGTGCCAGTAGTACTAGGACAGTCTGGGGCGAGCAGTACTTC,CASSTRTVWGEQYF
-,-,TRBV7-2,TRBJ2-1,TGTGCCAGCAGGTTAGGGGGGGGGTCCTACAATGAGCTGTTCTTC,CASRLGGGSYNELFF
-,many,TRBV28,TRBJ1-5,TGTGCCAGCAGGATAGATTACAGGGAGGGTGGACAGCCCCAGCATTTT,CASRIDYREGGQPQHF
TRBD2,-,TRBV7-3,TRBJ2-3,TGTGCCAGCAGCTTGAGGCTAGCGGGAGTAGATACGCGGTATTTT,CASSLRLAGVDTRYF
-,many,TRBV6-2/TRBV6-3,TRBJ2-6,TGTGCCAGCAGTTACGGGGGTGGGGCCAACGTCCTGACTTTC,CASSYGGGANVLTF
-,-,TRBV2,TRBJ1-5,TGTGCCAGCAGTGAGAGGGATAAGAATCAGCCCCAGCATTTT,CASSERDKNQPQHF
TRBD2,many,TRBV7-7,TRBJ2-5,TGTGCTAGCAGCTTTATAGCGGGAGTTGACCAAGAGACCCAGTACTTC,CASSFIAGVDQETQYF
-,-,TRBV19,TRBJ2-5,TGTGCCAGTAGTAGGCCAGGACCCAAAGAGACCCAGTACTTC,CASSRPGPKETQYF
-,-,TRBV9,TRBJ2-1,TGTGCCAGCAGCCCAACCACGACAGTTCTGAGTAGTAATGAGCAGTTCTTC,CASSPTTTVLSSNEQFF
-,few,TRBV9,TRBJ2-1,TGTGCCAGCAGCACCAGACCACTAGCAGGAGTCTACAATGAGCAGTTCTTC,CASSTRPLAGVYNEQFF
-,few,TRBV10-3,TRBJ2-7,TGTGCCATCAGTGACCTAGGAAGTAACTACGAGCAGTACTTC,CAISDLGSNYEQYF
TRBD1,once,TRBV25-1,TRBJ2-5,TGTGCCAGCTCGCCTCTTGACAGGGAAGAGACCCAGTACTTC,CASSPLDREETQYF
-,medium-sized,TRBV6-5,TRBJ2-7,TGTGCCAGCAGTCACCCTGGATACGAGCAGTACTTC,CASSHPGYEQYF
-,few,TRBV20-1,TRBJ1-2,TGCAGTGCTAGAGTGTTCGGTGGCTACACCTTC,CSARVFGGYTF
TRBD1,many,TRBV20-1,TRBJ2-7,TGCAGTGCTGAGGACAGGGTCTACGAGCAGTACTTC,CSAEDRVYEQYF
-,-,TRBV15,TRBJ1-5,TGTGCCACCAGCGACGGAAGGAGCAATCAGCCCCAGCATTTT,CATSDGRSNQPQHF
-,-,TRBV12-3/TRBV12-4,TRBJ2-1,TGTACCAGCGGTTTAGAGGAGAGCTTAAATGAGCAGTTCTTC,CTSGLEESLNEQFF
TRBD1,-,TRBV7-3,TRBJ2-7,TGTGCCAGCAGCTCCGGCGGGACAGGGACGACCGGGCCGCACTACGAGCAGTACTTC,CASSSGGTGTTGPHYEQYF
-,-,TRBV13,TRBJ2-3,TGTGCCAGCAGCCTGCGGTATTTT,CASSLRYF
-,many,TRBV10-3,TRBJ1-2,TGTGCCATCAGTGAGGGGAGCTATGGCTACACCTTC,CAISEGSYGYTF
TRBD1,once,TRBV6-6,TRBJ2-1,TGTGCCAGCAGTTACGGGCCCGGGACAGGGGACCACAATGAGCAGTCCTTC,CASSYGPGTGDHNEQSF
-,many,TRBV25-1,TRBJ1-5,TGCGCCAGCAGCCAAGTGGGGGCGGGGAGCAATCAGCCCCAGCATTTT,CASSQVGAGSNQPQHF
-,many,TRBV5-1,TRBJ2-1,TGCGCCAGCAGCTTGGGACCTTCCGGCAATGAGCAGTTCTTC,CASSLGPSGNEQFF
-,-,TRBV20-1,TRBJ1-4,TGCAGTGCTAGAGAGTCACACCAAAAAAAACTGTTTTTT,CSARESHQKKLFF
-,-,TRBV6-1,TRBJ2-5,TGTGCCAGCAGTTCGGGTCTAACGGGCCTATGGGAGACCCAGTACTTC,CASSSGLTGLWETQYF
-,-,TRBV5-1,TRBJ1-1,TGCGCCAGCAGCTTGGCCATGTCTCAGGACTTTGGAGCTTTCTTT,CASSLAMSQDFGAFF
-,-,TRBV18,TRBJ1-5,TGTGCCAGCTCACCTAGGGACGGGGGAAATCAGCCCCAGCATTTT,CASSPRDGGNQPQHF
-,few,TRBV19,TRBJ1-2,TGTGCCAGTAGTATCGGAGACGGTAACTATGGCTACACCTTC,CASSIGDGNYGYTF
-,-,TRBV10-3,TRBJ1-1,TGTGCCATCAGTTATGACGCGAACTCTGAAGAGTTCTTT,CAISYDANSEEFF
-,few,TRBV7-2,TRBJ2-5,TGTGCCAGCAGTTACGTGGCAGAAATACAAGAGACCCAGTACTTC,CASSYVAEIQETQYF
-,-,TRBV12-3/TRBV12-4,TRBJ2-7,TGTGCCAGCACTCAAGGGGATTTTACCTACGAGCAGTACTTC,CASTQGDFTYEQYF
TRBD1,-,TRBV24-1,TRBJ1-2,TGTGCCACCAGTGGCCAGGGGGGAGGGATTGGCTACACCTTC,CATSGQGGGIGYTF
-,-,TRBV2,TRBJ1-5,TGTGCCAGCAGTGAAGCTCAGGGCCATCAGCCCCAGCATTTT,CASSEAQGHQPQHF
-,-,TRBV6-4,TRBJ2-3,TGTGCCAGCAGTGACTCGGACAGCAATGAGCAGTATTTT,CASSDSDSNEQYF
-,-,TRBV7-9,TRBJ1-3,TGTGCCAGCAGCTCCAGTCGGGCAGGGGCTGGAAACACCATATATTTT,CASSSSRAGAGNTIYF
-,medium-sized,TRBV7-6,TRBJ2-7,TGTGCCAGCAGCCCAACAGGGAGGTCGGCCGAGCAGTACTTC,CASSPTGRSAEQYF
TRBD1,many,TRBV5-5,TRBJ2-7,TGTGCCAGCAGCCATCCGGGACAGGGTTCCTACGAGCAGTACTTC,CASSHPGQGSYEQYF
-,many,TRBV5-1,TRBJ1-4,TGCGCCAGCAGCTTTGAGGGGTTAGGAGAAAAACTGTTTTTT,CASSFEGLGEKLFF